This entry describes one TCR beta chain. No cognate antigen has been identified for it. No base qualities exist here, and no much larger clone lies one base off it. Library creation used 5' RACE. The listed sequencing device is Illumina HiSeq 2500. A second PCR of about 6 to 12 cycles was run with a J-beta primer mix and a sample-barcoded 5' primer. A template-switch 5' adaptor carrying 12 random nucleotides introduced a unique molecular identifier onto each TCR beta cDNA molecule. Each sample yielded at least 2.5 million CDR3-containing paired-end reads. The Mint cDNA synthesis kit, primed by a TRBC-specific oligonucleotide, was used to synthesize first-strand cDNA from all RNA. Following uracil-DNA glycosylase treatment, all cDNA underwent a first 18-cycle PCR with the universal primers M1SS and BC2_uni_R. The paper's processing steps were these. For normalization, 1 million high-quality reads were randomly selected from each sample, with every read carrying a distinct molecular identifier. Instead of being binned into consensus sequences, reads with shared molecular identifiers were discarded. MiTCR, run with a Q25 quality threshold and the strictest error-elimination algorithm, handled CDR3 identification, clonotype clustering and error correction. A nonparametric unseen species model with Euler transformation was used to estimate a lower bound on total TCR beta diversity. TCRdb applied fastp at Q25 and MiXCR to the public reads, then kept only in-frame beta chains. Each entry is one CDR3 protein sequence, shown with its most common DNA and genes. TCRdb, rather than the study authors, made the V and J calls. In this sample the table shows 920,000 or so distinct CDR3 sequences, 40% to 50% of which occur a single time. The leading ten clones occupy around 18% of the sample.

This entry belongs to a study of blood T cells in healthy people across ages (dated by TCRdb to the mid-2010s). Some background on the complete study: In model experiments, roughly one uniquely barcoded TCR beta cDNA molecule per two T cells was captured by template switching. The study analyzed two additional independent replicas of 1 million unique cDNA reads from the same blood draw for two donors, one aged 18 to 30 and one aged 80 or older. Using deep sequencing normalized with unique cDNA molecular identifiers, the study measured how TCR beta repertoire diversity changes with age. The donors were split into four age groups: young (average approximately 16 years), middle-aged (roughly 42), aged (roughly 60) and long-lived (approximately 80). Donors of different ages were randomly distributed across sequencing lanes to avoid experimental bias. The study at large found these results: Compared with the aged group, the long-lived group had more naive CD4+ T cells, fewer expanded clones and increased TCR diversity, a pattern suggesting age selection. Because the CMV infection status of the donors was unknown, age-related changes in expanded clonotypes may potentially have been confounded. Estimates of total diversity based on one million sequenced T cells were considered lower bounds and underestimates. Since profiling was done on bulk unsorted PBMCs, naive and antigen-experienced compartments could not be conclusively compared. A strong correlation was found between observed TCR beta diversity and the percentage of naive T cells measured by flow cytometry. Observed TCR beta diversity per million T cells fell roughly linearly with age, and a significant reduction was already apparent by age about 38.

V lost 5 bases and J lost 7 bases; the stretch between them is 12 bases long. CDR3 length: 13 amino acids, cysteine to phenylalanine. Only CDR3 DNA remains: 39 bases, in frame from the first base. In the germline V gene (reference sequence), CDR1 corresponds to LNHNV and CDR2 to YYDKDF. The donors were about 40 Caucasian individuals from Russia, aged roughly 6 to 90 years, who were systemically healthy. Each donor gave 8 to 10 milliliters of peripheral blood, drawn into EDTA-treated Vacutainer tubes. Ficoll-Paque density-gradient centrifugation was used to isolate PBMCs, with at least 6.5 million obtained per sample. Trizol reagent was used to extract total RNA from PBMCs, with at least 6 micrograms per sample. The percentages of naive CD45RAhigh/CD27high T cells were determined by flow cytometry on a PBMC aliquot from every donor.

The sequence derives from a woman in her sixties or seventies in good health. The specimen was blood. Recombination joined TRBV15 with TRBJ2-1; TRBD2 is possibly the D segment (5 matching bases). The encoded CDR3 is CATSWTFGNEQFF. The DNA reads TGTGCCACCAGCTGGACTTTCGGGAATGAGCAGTTCTTC.